These T cell receptor beta chains were read from a single sample in a study of T cell responses to AZD1222 COVID-19 vaccine. Generated by immunoSEQ multiplex PCR, the TCRdb table keeps only in-frame clones and is missing some. This table holds over 150,000 clones, 87% found once. The specimen was peripheral blood, collected on day 0 of AZD1222 vaccination. These receptors were taken from an adult in good health. Each CDR3 is given with its conserved first and last residue. Each record gives: D gene, clone size, J gene, V gene, CDR3 protein, CDR3 DNA. A D gene is named only where the DNA matches it firmly. Part of the rows lack a size; the others show once, few, many or a class for expanded clones.

d_call: .; clone_size: .; j_call: TRBJ1-3; v_call: TRBV30; cdr3_aa: CAWSSDGGNTIYF; cdr3_nt: TGTGCCTGGAGTTCAGACGGTGGAAACACCATATATTTT
d_call: TRBD1; clone_size: once; j_call: TRBJ1-2; v_call: TRBV6-5; cdr3_aa: CASRPTGDSGGYTF; cdr3_nt: TGTGCCAGCAGGCCTACAGGGGATTCAGGGGGCTACACCTTC
d_call: .; clone_size: .; j_call: TRBJ1-2; v_call: TRBV4-1; cdr3_aa: CASSLGGSYGYTF; cdr3_nt: TGCGCCAGCAGCCTGGGCGGTAGCTATGGCTACACCTTC
d_call: .; clone_size: .; j_call: TRBJ2-5; v_call: TRBV29-1; cdr3_aa: CSVDRAGGTQYF; cdr3_nt: TGCAGCGTTGATAGGGCTGGGGGGACCCAGTACTTC
d_call: .; clone_size: .; j_call: TRBJ2-7; v_call: TRBV14; cdr3_aa: CASSQGRFNRPNYEQYF; cdr3_nt: TGTGCCAGCAGCCAAGGGAGGTTCAACCGACCAAACTACGAGCAGTACTTC
d_call: .; clone_size: .; j_call: TRBJ2-3; v_call: TRBV10-1; cdr3_aa: CASSELYTDTQYF; cdr3_nt: TGCGCCAGCAGTGAACTCTACACAGATACGCAGTATTTT
d_call: TRBD1; clone_size: .; j_call: TRBJ2-2; v_call: TRBV27; cdr3_aa: CASSPDRGLSTGELFF; cdr3_nt: TGTGCCAGCAGCCCGGACAGGGGGCTTAGCACCGGGGAGCTGTTTTTT
d_call: .; clone_size: .; j_call: TRBJ1-3; v_call: TRBV28; cdr3_aa: CASSVGHRRNTIYF; cdr3_nt: TGTGCCAGCAGTGTGGGACATCGACGAAACACCATATATTTT
d_call: .; clone_size: .; j_call: TRBJ2-7; v_call: TRBV6-5; cdr3_aa: CASSYSQVKSHEQYF; cdr3_nt: TGTGCCAGCAGTTACTCGCAGGTCAAATCCCACGAGCAGTACTTC
d_call: .; clone_size: .; j_call: TRBJ1-1; v_call: TRBV19; cdr3_aa: CASTFGNTEAFF; cdr3_nt: TGTGCCAGTACCTTCGGTAACACTGAAGCTTTCTTT
d_call: TRBD1; clone_size: .; j_call: TRBJ1-5; v_call: TRBV6-6; cdr3_aa: CASRPTGGAGQPQHF; cdr3_nt: TGTGCCAGCAGACCCACAGGGGGCGCGGGTCAGCCCCAGCATTTT
d_call: TRBD2; clone_size: .; j_call: TRBJ2-7; v_call: TRBV27; cdr3_aa: CASSTNFRIGLAGVGEQYF; cdr3_nt: TGTGCCAGCAGTACTAATTTTCGAATTGGGCTAGCGGGAGTGGGAGAGCAGTACTTC
d_call: .; clone_size: .; j_call: TRBJ2-7; v_call: TRBV29-1; cdr3_aa: CSAIAPGSYEQYF; cdr3_nt: TGCAGCGCCATAGCGCCCGGATCCTACGAGCAGTACTTC
d_call: .; clone_size: .; j_call: TRBJ1-1; v_call: TRBV2; cdr3_aa: CASSDSANTEAFF; cdr3_nt: TGTGCCAGCAGTGATTCAGCGAACACTGAAGCTTTCTTT
d_call: .; clone_size: .; j_call: TRBJ1-2; v_call: TRBV19; cdr3_aa: CASSIPDPQLGYGYTF; cdr3_nt: TGTGCCAGTAGTATACCCGACCCGCAGCTGGGGTATGGCTACACCTTC
d_call: .; clone_size: .; j_call: TRBJ1-6; v_call: TRBV9; cdr3_aa: CASSVGGAYSPLHF; cdr3_nt: TGTGCCAGCAGCGTAGGGGGGGCGTATTCACCCCTCCACTTT
d_call: .; clone_size: .; j_call: TRBJ2-7; v_call: TRBV2; cdr3_aa: CASSQDGFSYEQYF; cdr3_nt: TGTGCCAGCAGTCAGGACGGGTTCTCCTACGAGCAGTACTTC
d_call: .; clone_size: .; j_call: TRBJ2-7; v_call: TRBV4-1; cdr3_aa: CASSQDSRETAYEQYF; cdr3_nt: TGCGCCAGCAGCCAAGATTCTCGGGAGACAGCCTACGAGCAGTACTTC
d_call: .; clone_size: .; j_call: TRBJ2-7; v_call: TRBV6-1; cdr3_aa: CASSEALSPKQYF; cdr3_nt: TGTGCCAGCAGTGAAGCGTTAAGCCCGAAGCAGTACTTC
d_call: TRBD1; clone_size: .; j_call: TRBJ1-4; v_call: TRBV11-2; cdr3_aa: CASSTTDRGVNEKLFF; cdr3_nt: TGTGCCAGCAGCACCACCGACAGGGGAGTTAATGAAAAACTGTTTTTT
d_call: .; clone_size: .; j_call: TRBJ2-7; v_call: TRBV7-9; cdr3_aa: CASRGDNYEQYF; cdr3_nt: TGTGCCAGCAGAGGGGATAACTACGAGCAGTACTTC
d_call: .; clone_size: .; j_call: TRBJ2-7; v_call: TRBV28; cdr3_aa: CASSYRLGSKYF; cdr3_nt: TGTGCCAGCAGTTACCGGTTAGGCTCTAAGTACTTC
d_call: .; clone_size: .; j_call: TRBJ2-7; v_call: TRBV5-1; cdr3_aa: CASSFVGQTSEQYF; cdr3_nt: TGCGCCAGCAGCTTCGTCGGCCAGACTAGCGAGCAGTACTTC
d_call: .; clone_size: .; j_call: TRBJ1-1; v_call: TRBV5-1; cdr3_aa: CASSLTGYDTEAFF; cdr3_nt: TGCGCCAGCAGCTTAACAGGGTATGACACTGAAGCTTTCTTT
d_call: .; clone_size: .; j_call: TRBJ1-1; v_call: TRBV28; cdr3_aa: CASSFLDRPNTEAFF; cdr3_nt: TGTGCCAGCAGTTTCTTGGACAGACCGAACACTGAAGCTTTCTTT
d_call: .; clone_size: few; j_call: TRBJ2-2; v_call: TRBV28; cdr3_aa: CASSHRDGVHGELFF; cdr3_nt: TGTGCCAGCAGCCACCGGGACGGGGTTCACGGGGAGCTGTTTTTT
d_call: TRBD1; clone_size: .; j_call: TRBJ2-1; v_call: TRBV3-1/TRBV3-2; cdr3_aa: CASSHRDRGRNEQFF; cdr3_nt: TGTGCCAGCAGCCACCGGGACAGGGGGCGGAATGAGCAGTTCTTC
d_call: .; clone_size: .; j_call: TRBJ1-1; v_call: TRBV6-5; cdr3_aa: CASSYSLRTEAFF; cdr3_nt: TGTGCCAGCAGTTACTCCCTGAGAACTGAAGCTTTCTTT
d_call: TRBD1; clone_size: .; j_call: TRBJ2-7; v_call: TRBV2; cdr3_aa: CASRGGLGTGYEQYF; cdr3_nt: TGTGCCAGCAGGGGGGGTTTGGGGACAGGCTACGAGCAGTACTTC
d_call: .; clone_size: .; j_call: TRBJ1-6; v_call: TRBV30; cdr3_aa: CAWTGSGGNNSPLHF; cdr3_nt: TGTGCCTGGACCGGATCGGGGGGAAACAATTCACCCCTCCACTTT
d_call: .; clone_size: .; j_call: TRBJ2-1; v_call: TRBV20-1; cdr3_aa: CSASGGSDSYNEQFF; cdr3_nt: TGCAGTGCTAGTGGGGGTAGCGACTCCTACAATGAGCAGTTCTTC
d_call: TRBD2; clone_size: once; j_call: TRBJ2-3; v_call: TRBV19; cdr3_aa: CASSPLAGTFTDTQYF; cdr3_nt: TGTGCCAGTAGTCCCCTAGCGGGAACCTTCACAGATACGCAGTATTTT
d_call: .; clone_size: .; j_call: TRBJ2-1; v_call: TRBV30; cdr3_aa: CAWSALGNEQFF; cdr3_nt: TGTGCCTGGAGTGCACTAGGCAATGAGCAGTTCTTC
d_call: .; clone_size: .; j_call: TRBJ1-6; v_call: TRBV10-3; cdr3_aa: CAIREGSYNSPLHF; cdr3_nt: TGTGCCATCAGGGAAGGATCCTATAATTCACCCCTCCACTTT
d_call: TRBD1; clone_size: .; j_call: TRBJ2-5; v_call: TRBV18; cdr3_aa: CASSKKWDRGETQYF; cdr3_nt: TGTGCCAGCTCAAAAAAATGGGACAGGGGAGAGACCCAGTACTTC
d_call: .; clone_size: .; j_call: TRBJ1-6; v_call: TRBV6-5; cdr3_aa: CASKDYYNSPLHF; cdr3_nt: TGTGCCAGCAAGGATTACTATAATTCACCCCTCCACTTT
d_call: .; clone_size: .; j_call: TRBJ1-2; v_call: TRBV7-9; cdr3_aa: CASSSIELGWDYGYTF; cdr3_nt: TGTGCCAGCAGCTCAATAGAACTGGGTTGGGACTATGGCTACACCTTC
d_call: .; clone_size: .; j_call: TRBJ2-1; v_call: TRBV5-5; cdr3_aa: CASSLWGAGPTYNEQFF; cdr3_nt: TGTGCCAGCAGCTTGTGGGGAGCGGGCCCCACCTACAATGAGCAGTTCTTC
d_call: .; clone_size: .; j_call: TRBJ2-5; v_call: TRBV7-9; cdr3_aa: CASSVERGVQETQYF; cdr3_nt: TGTGCCAGCAGCGTAGAGCGCGGAGTCCAAGAGACCCAGTACTTC
d_call: .; clone_size: .; j_call: TRBJ1-5; v_call: TRBV6-6; cdr3_aa: CASSFNPQGQPQHF; cdr3_nt: TGTGCCAGCAGTTTCAATCCCCAGGGACAGCCCCAGCATTTT
d_call: TRBD1; clone_size: .; j_call: TRBJ2-7; v_call: TRBV18; cdr3_aa: CASSPPGRGLEQYF; cdr3_nt: TGTGCCAGCTCACCACCGGGAAGGGGGCTCGAGCAGTACTTC
d_call: TRBD1; clone_size: .; j_call: TRBJ1-1; v_call: TRBV5-1; cdr3_aa: CASSADRGRPNTEAFF; cdr3_nt: TGCGCCAGCAGCGCGGACAGGGGCCGGCCGAACACTGAAGCTTTCTTT
d_call: .; clone_size: .; j_call: TRBJ1-1; v_call: TRBV18; cdr3_aa: CASSPTFQNTEAFF; cdr3_nt: TGTGCCAGCTCACCCACCTTTCAGAACACTGAAGCTTTCTTT
d_call: .; clone_size: .; j_call: TRBJ2-7; v_call: TRBV9; cdr3_aa: CASSVGGRDLSYEQYF; cdr3_nt: TGTGCCAGCAGCGTAGGCGGCAGGGATCTTAGCTACGAGCAGTACTTC
d_call: .; clone_size: .; j_call: TRBJ1-2; v_call: TRBV2; cdr3_aa: CASSEMGGYGYTF; cdr3_nt: TGTGCCAGCAGTGAAATGGGGGGCTATGGCTACACCTTC
d_call: .; clone_size: .; j_call: TRBJ2-1; v_call: TRBV2; cdr3_aa: CASSEGPAGYNEQFF; cdr3_nt: TGTGCCAGCAGTGAAGGTCCGGCGGGTTACAATGAGCAGTTCTTC
d_call: .; clone_size: .; j_call: TRBJ1-3; v_call: TRBV9; cdr3_aa: CASSVDAGYSGNTIYF; cdr3_nt: TGTGCCAGCAGCGTAGATGCGGGTTATTCTGGAAACACCATATATTTT
d_call: .; clone_size: .; j_call: TRBJ1-1; v_call: TRBV7-9; cdr3_aa: CASSLEGTMNTEAFF; cdr3_nt: TGTGCCAGCAGCTTAGAGGGGACAATGAACACTGAAGCTTTCTTT
d_call: .; clone_size: few; j_call: TRBJ2-1; v_call: TRBV18; cdr3_aa: CASSPRDIGPAFF; cdr3_nt: TGTGCCAGCTCACCTCGTGATATCGGCCCGGCGTTCTTC
d_call: TRBD1; clone_size: few; j_call: TRBJ1-5; v_call: TRBV7-2; cdr3_aa: CASSLGQGVNQPQHF; cdr3_nt: TGTGCCAGCAGCTTGGGACAGGGGGTCAATCAGCCCCAGCATTTT
d_call: .; clone_size: .; j_call: TRBJ2-3; v_call: TRBV15; cdr3_aa: CATSSRLVADTQYF; cdr3_nt: TGTGCCACCAGCTCCCGGCTAGTCGCAGATACGCAGTATTTT
d_call: TRBD1; clone_size: .; j_call: TRBJ2-7; v_call: TRBV6-6; cdr3_aa: CASSLTGVTYEQYF; cdr3_nt: TGTGCCAGCAGTTTGACAGGGGTAACCTACGAGCAGTACTTC